One sample yielded the 10 T cell receptor beta chains listed below, sequenced in a study of blood T cell repertoires in COVID-19. Repertoires were generated with immunoSEQ multiplex PCR, while TCRdb's copy carries only in-frame clones and drops some. Counted here are roughly 330,000 clones, 87% occurring once; the ten biggest clones make up roughly 9.9%. Sequences were obtained from peripheral blood. The receptors shown here come from a young man with COVID-19, enrolled during active disease.

In this sample, this clone turned up once. The J gene is TRBJ2-2, the V gene TRBV7-8; the match to TRBD2 covers 7 bases. The CDR3 covers 17 residues. V was pared by 5 bases and J by 1 base, with 10 bases of the junction left unmatched. CDR1 and CDR2 from the germline V gene are SGHVS and FQNEAQ. The CDR3 sequence: CASSPLSGIRNTGELFF. The CDR3 DNA is TGTGCCAGCAGCCCGTTAAGCGGGATACGGAACACCGGGGAGCTGTTTTTT. The variable domain in full, with the rest retrieved from reference TRBV7-8 and TRBJ2-2, is GAGVSQSPRYKVAKRGQDVALRCDPISGHVSLFWYQQALGQGPEFLTYFQNEAQLDKSGLPSDRFFAERPEGSVSTLKIQRTQQEDSAVYLCASSPLSGIRNTGELFFGEGSRLTVL.

The genes are TRBV10-3 and TRBJ2-4, with 8 bases lining up with TRBD2. Germline CDR1 ENHRY, CDR2 SYGVKD. This CDR3 comprises 15 residues. J lost 3 bases, V lost 6 bases, and 7 bases had no gene match. CDR3 sequence reads: CAISSSGTSKNIQYF. The CDR3 DNA follows: TGTGCCATCAGCTCCTCCGGGACTAGCAAAAACATTCAGTACTTC.

This chain links TRBV4-1 with TRBJ2-7; D gene ambiguous. CDR1 MGHRA and CDR2 YSYEKL come from the germline V gene. The ends were cut back, 0 bases at V and 3 bases at J, with 21 bases in the middle. The length of the CDR3 is 18 residues. The CDR3: CASSQETPVATEDYEQYF. The CDR3 DNA reads TGCGCCAGCAGCCAAGAGACCCCTGTGGCCACCGAGGACTACGAGCAGTACTTC.

This sequence joins TRBV5-4 and TRBJ2-3; 7 bases match TRBD2. Germline V gene lookup returns CDR1 SGHNT and CDR2 YYREEE (reference sequence). The CDR3 has 15 amino acids. J was trimmed by 5 bases and V by 6 bases; bases with no gene match: 12. As DNA, the CDR3 is TGTGCCAGCACCCCCGGGGGGAGGGCCCAAGATACGCAGTATTTT. It specifies CASTPGGRAQDTQYF. The whole variable domain, filled in from reference TRBV5-4 and TRBJ2-3, reads ETGVTQSPTHLIKTRGQQVTLRCSSQSGHNTVSWYQQALGQGPQFIFQYYREEENGRGNFPPRFSGLQFPNYSSELNVNALELDDSALYLCASTPGGRAQDTQYFGPGTRLTVL.

The genes are TRBV11-3 and TRBJ2-2; D is unresolved. The CDR3 contains 14 residues. V lost 3 bases and J lost 1, with 6 bases in between. CDR1 and CDR2 (germline): SGHNT, YENEEA. The CDR3 DNA is TGTGCCAGCAGCTTGCAGTGGAACACCGGGGAGCTGTTTTTT. It yields the protein CASSLQWNTGELFF.

V gene TRBV7-9 combines with J gene TRBJ2-5; the D gene is possibly TRBD1 (5 bases). The CDR3 length is 14 residues. Trimming stripped 4 bases from V and 5 bases from J, with 14 bases between. Germline values: CDR1 SEHNR, CDR2 FQNEAQ (reference sequence). This chain's CDR3 is CASSSRGIGETQYF. The CDR3 nucleotides are TGTGCCAGCAGCTCAAGGGGTATAGGGGAGACCCAGTACTTC.

The chain links TRBV9 to TRBJ1-6; no definite D call. The germline V gene has CDR1 SGDLS and CDR2 YYNGEE. V lost 0 bases to trimming and J lost 0 bases, with 4 bases between them. CDR3 length: 15 residues. The CDR3 is CASSVGPSYNSPLHF. The CDR3 bases are TGTGCCAGCAGCGTAGGGCCCTCCTATAATTCACCCCTCCACTTT.

The chain is built from TRBV7-3 and TRBJ2-1; 8 bases match TRBD2. Germline V gene sequence: CDR1 SGHTA, CDR2 FQGTGA. The CDR3 covers 17 residues. Trimming at V came to 1 base and at J to 4 bases, leaving 9 bases not matched to a gene. The CDR3 loop is CASSLNPSLAEYNEQFF. The CDR3 coding sequence is TGTGCCAGCAGCTTAAACCCCTCACTAGCGGAATACAATGAGCAGTTCTTC. Using reference TRBV7-3 and TRBJ2-1 for the parts outside the CDR3, the full variable domain is GAGVSQTPSNKVTEKGKYVELRCDPISGHTALYWYRQSLGQGPEFLIYFQGTGAADDSGLPNDRFFAVRPEGSVSTLKIQRTERGDSAVYLCASSLNPSLAEYNEQFFGPGTRLTVL.

The chain uses TRBV24-1 and TRBJ2-1; D perhaps matches TRBD1 (6 bases). CDR1 and CDR2 (germline): KGHDR, SFDVKD. The CDR3 has 15 amino acids. Trimming cost V 4 bases and J 3 bases, with 12 bases left between them. The CDR3 here is CATSDPRDNYNEQFF. The CDR3 bases are TGTGCCACCAGTGACCCCCGGGACAACTACAATGAGCAGTTCTTC.

The gene calls are TRBV5-1 and TRBJ1-1; 9 nucleotides match TRBD1. V shed 5 bases, J shed 4 bases, and the junction held 9 bases outside the gene matches. This CDR3 spans 15 amino acids. Per germline, CDR1 SGHRS and CDR2 YFSETQ. CDR3 coding DNA: TGCGCCAGCAGTTCGATCCAGACAGGGGGCACTGAAGCTTTCTTT. Translation: CASSSIQTGGTEAFF.